This TCR beta chain stems from a study of molecular identifiers for immune sequencing clone quantification. This clonotype was seen repeatedly, ten times or more. Germline CDR1 and CDR2: LGHNA and YNFKEQ. The length of the CDR3 is 14 residues. The ends lost 5 bases at V and 4 bases at J; junction bases unmatched: 3. One entry per CDR3 protein, called by TCRdb with MiXCR from the PCR reads. The sample contains over 85,000 distinct CDR3 sequences, about a third of which appear only once. The receptor's source is a human donor in good health. Some libraries in this study had Jurkat cell RNA spiked in. This chain connects TRBV4-2 to TRBJ1-5; TRBD1 aligns across 9 bases. Sequencing was performed on naive CD8+ T cells from blood, with Jurkat cell RNA spiked in. Subset given: FACS-sorted CD8+CD4-CCR7+CD45RA+ naive T cells. CDR3 in amino acids: CASSADRGNQPQHF. The CDR3 coding sequence is TGTGCCAGCAGCGCGGACAGGGGAAATCAGCCCCAGCATTTT.